The 19 T cell receptor beta chains in this list originate from one sample, sequenced in a study of OX40 agonist ivuxolimab in advanced cancers. Clones were read by immunoSEQ multiplex PCR, and TCRdb kept only the in-frame ones, dropping some. Here the sample spans some 58,000 clones, roughly nine tenths being singletons. The specimen was CD4+ or CD8+ T cells sorted from blood, collected in a trial of the OX40 agonist ivuxolimab. These receptors all come from an adult with an advanced solid tumor such as melanoma, head and neck, liver or kidney cancer.

The chain employs TRBV5-1 and TRBJ1-5; weak D call: TRBD1 (6 bases). The CDR3 extends over 14 amino acids. Between the trimmed V and J ends, which lost 4 bases and 2 bases, there was a span of 10 bases. The germline V gene encodes CDR1 SGHRS and CDR2 YFSETQ. CDR3 protein: CASSQDSGNQPQHF. The CDR3 DNA reads TGCGCCAGCAGCCAGGACAGTGGCAATCAGCCCCAGCATTTT.

This clone was picked up one time. The chain combines TRBV7-8 with TRBJ2-1; 15 bases are shared with TRBD2. V gave up 5 bases and J gave up 7 bases; unmatched junction bases: 9. The germline gives CDR1 SGHVS, CDR2 FQNEAQ. There are 17 residues in the CDR3. CDR3 sequence (DNA): TGTGCCAGCAGCATACCGGGACTAGCGGGAGGTGGTAATGAGCAGTTCTTC. Translation: CASSIPGLAGGGNEQFF.

In DNA, the CDR3 is TGTGCCAGCATGTCGGGAAACTATGGCTACACCTTC. It encodes CASMSGNYGYTF. This chain joins TRBV28 and TRBJ1-2; D gene unclear. Between the trimmed V and J ends, which lost 7 bases and 2 bases, there was a span of 8 bases. The germline V gene has CDR1 MDHEN and CDR2 SYDVKM. The CDR3 is made up of 12 amino acids.

This clone was counted only a few times. This sequence joins TRBV7-9 and TRBJ1-3; D remains unclear. The CDR3 has 14 amino acids. V was clipped by 3 bases and J by 0 bases, with 6 bases between them. CDR1 and CDR2 (germline): SEHNR, FQNEAQ (reference sequence). CDR3 residues: CASSLESSGNTIYF. DNA for the CDR3: TGTGCCAGCAGCTTGGAATCCTCTGGAAACACCATATATTTT.

This CDR3 reads CASSLGLGPGELFF. DNA for the CDR3: TGTGCCAGCAGCTTAGGGTTAGGGCCCGGGGAGCTGTTTTTT. The rearrangement uses TRBV7-2 and TRBJ2-2; D is uncertain. This CDR3 is 14 amino acids long. The ends were cut back, 1 base at V and 6 bases at J, with 9 bases in the middle. CDR1 SGHTA and CDR2 FQGNSA come from the germline V gene.

V and J are TRBV19 and TRBJ2-3; no clear D. V lost 8 bases to trimming and J lost 2 bases, with 14 bases between them. Germline V CDR1 and CDR2: LNHDA, SQIVND (reference sequence). The CDR3 contains 14 residues. The CDR3 loop reads CASAPGPLTDTQYF. CDR3 DNA sequence: TGTGCCAGTGCCCCCGGACCTCTCACAGATACGCAGTATTTT.

V is TRBV29-1 and J is TRBJ2-3; TRBD2 matches 13 bases. This CDR3 is built from 18 residues. In germline, CDR1 is SQVTM, CDR2 ANQGSEA. The V and J ends lost 6 bases and 0 bases, in that order; junction bases with no gene match: 12. CDR3 bases: TGCAGCGTGGGGAGACTAGCGGGAGGAAGAGGTAGCACAGATACGCAGTATTTT. Encoded protein: CSVGRLAGGRGSTDTQYF.

This sequence joins TRBV5-4 and TRBJ1-1; 11 bases match TRBD1. Trimming took 5 bases from V and 3 from J; bases not matched to a gene: 6. The CDR3 loop spans 15 amino acids. CDR1 and CDR2 (germline): SGHNT, YYREEE (reference sequence). CDR3 coding DNA: TGTGCCAGCAGACCAAGGACAGGGGGCGACACTGAAGCTTTCTTT. Residues: CASRPRTGGDTEAFF. Combining the CDR3 with reference TRBV5-4 and TRBJ1-1 gives the whole variable domain ETGVTQSPTHLIKTRGQQVTLRCSSQSGHNTVSWYQQALGQGPQFIFQYYREEENGRGNFPPRFSGLQFPNYSSELNVNALELDDSALYLCASRPRTGGDTEAFFGQGTRLTVV.

This rearrangement joins TRBV15 to TRBJ2-7; 7 nucleotides line up with TRBD2. Germline CDR1 LNHNV, CDR2 YYDKDF (reference sequence). Germline trimming cut 7 bases from V and 3 bases from J; bases unmatched to any gene: 12. This CDR3 contains 15 residues. CDR3 protein: CATTPEAGAFYEQYF. In nucleotides, the CDR3 is TGTGCCACCACCCCGGAGGCGGGAGCGTTCTACGAGCAGTACTTC.

The chain is built from TRBV6-1 and TRBJ2-2; perhaps TRBD1 as D (6 bases). The V and J ends lost 5 bases and 5 bases respectively, with 15 bases between them. Per the germline V gene, CDR1 is MNHNS and CDR2 is SASEGT. The CDR3 length is 15 residues. The CDR3 nucleotides read TGTGCCAGCAGTAGATTGGGCAGGGGAACCGGGGAGCTGTTTTTT. Translating gives CASSRLGRGTGELFF.

The gene calls are TRBV28 and TRBJ2-1, with a tentative D call TRBD2 (5 bases). Per germline, CDR1 MDHEN and CDR2 SYDVKM. V was trimmed by 5 bases and J by 0 bases, leaving 14 bases between them. The CDR3 length is 16 residues. CDR3 in amino acids: CASSNKRFYSYNEQFF. For the CDR3, the DNA is TGTGCCAGCAGTAACAAGCGGTTTTACTCCTACAATGAGCAGTTCTTC.

A single count supports this clone. DNA for the CDR3: TGTGCCAGCAGCTTGGGTGCTAGGATACGGACCTACGAGCAGTACTTC. Encoded protein: CASSLGARIRTYEQYF. This rearrangement joins TRBV5-6 to TRBJ2-7; D is unclear. Germline V gene data show CDR1 as SGHDT and CDR2 as YYEEEE. The CDR3 spans 16 residues. With 0 bases removed from V and 2 bases from J, the gap between germline ends came to 15 bases.

The chain recombines TRBV9 with TRBJ2-7; 9 nucleotides agree with TRBD1. The germline V gene encodes CDR1 SGDLS and CDR2 YYNGEE. This CDR3 comprises 15 residues. V dropped 3 bases and J dropped 3; count of bases not matched to a gene: 7. The CDR3 loop is CASSARLGQGYEQYF. The CDR3 nucleotides read TGTGCCAGCAGCGCCCGATTGGGACAGGGCTACGAGCAGTACTTC.

The chain is built from TRBV5-1 and TRBJ2-5; D unresolved. Deletions cut 5 bases from V and 5 bases from J, with 10 bases between. The CDR3 contains 12 residues. CDR1 and CDR2 from the germline V gene are SGHRS and YFSETQ. DNA of the CDR3: TGCGCCAGCAGTCCACTCCGGGAGACCCAGTACTTC. It codes for CASSPLRETQYF.

The chain recombines TRBV27 with TRBJ2-7; D may be TRBD1 (5 bases). There are 15 residues in the CDR3. Trimming stripped 4 bases from V and 4 bases from J, with 17 bases between. Germline loops: CDR1 MNHEY, CDR2 SMNVEV (reference sequence). CDR3 coding DNA: TGTGCCAGCAGTTCCCCCATTCAGGGAAGGTACGAGCAGTACTTC. Its protein product is CASSSPIQGRYEQYF.

The chain has TRBV7-2 and TRBJ2-7; the match to TRBD2 covers 8 bases. V gave up 2 bases and J gave up 5 bases; unmatched junction bases: 5. Germline assignment: CDR1 SGHTA and CDR2 FQGNSA. This CDR3 is built from 14 residues. Here the CDR3 DNA reads TGTGCCAGCAGCTTATATAGCGGGATCAACGAGCAGTACTTC. It specifies CASSLYSGINEQYF.

The chain employs TRBV7-2 and TRBJ1-2; the D is unclear. Germline V lookup: CDR1 SGHTA, CDR2 FQGNSA. Trimming shortened V by 1 base and J by 3 bases, and 15 bases separated the two germline ends. The CDR3 consists of 16 residues. The DNA of the CDR3 is TGTGCCAGCAGCTTAGTTAACAGCTTCCGGGACTATGGCTACACCTTC. Translation: CASSLVNSFRDYGYTF.

This chain connects TRBV28 to TRBJ2-5, with D unclear. The CDR3 is 12 amino acids. V was cut by 6 bases and J by 11 bases, with 16 bases left in between. Germline V lookup: CDR1 MDHEN, CDR2 SYDVKM. The CDR3 DNA is TGTGCCAGCAGAAAACCCCCTATCGGGCAGTACTTC. Translating it yields CASRKPPIGQYF. The full variable domain, with the rest looked up from reference TRBV28 and TRBJ2-5, is DVKVTQSSRYLVKRTGEKVFLECVQDMDHENMFWYRQDPGLGLRLIYFSYDVKMKEKGDIPEGYSVSREKKERFSLILESASTNQTSMYLCASRKPPIGQYFGPGTRLLVL.

V usage is TRBV6-1 and J usage is TRBJ2-6, with D perhaps matching TRBD1 (6 bases). The germline V and J ends were trimmed by 2 bases and 1 base, with 6 bases remaining between them. Per germline, CDR1 MNHNS and CDR2 SASEGT. The CDR3 spans 15 residues. CDR3 sequence (DNA): TGTGCCAGCAGTGAAAGGGGGTCTGGGGCCAACGTCCTGACTTTC. Protein product: CASSERGSGANVLTF.